Below, 3 T cell receptor beta chains from the same sample are listed, as sequenced in a study of blood T cells in healthy people across ages. The second PCR ran about 6 to 11 cycles with a sample-barcoded 5' primer and J-beta primers. TCRdb re-called the 5' RACE reads through MiXCR, storing one row per CDR3 protein. Of under 1,100,000 distinct CDR3 sequences in the sample, approximately 25% were seen once. Another study also made use of these data, one on T cells of mothers and their children.

What was sequenced was blood. Source of these receptors: a girl aged 2 to 9 in good health.

The chain joins TRBV5-1 to TRBJ2-4; either TRBD1 or TRBD2 may fit D (6 bases each). The CDR3 is made up of 14 amino acids. Germline loops: CDR1 SGHRS, CDR2 YFSETQ. Trimming left V 5 bases short and J 10 bases short, with 19 bases between. In DNA form, the CDR3 reads TGCGCCAGCAGTTTGCAAAAAGGGGGAGGTATTCAGTACTTC. Translating gives CASSLQKGGGIQYF. Combining the CDR3 with reference TRBV5-1 and TRBJ2-4 gives the whole variable domain KAGVTQTPRYLIKTRGQQVTLSCSPISGHRSVSWYQQTPGQGLQFLFEYFSETQRNKGNFPGRFSGRQFSNSRSEMNVSTLELGDSALYLCASSLQKGGGIQYFGAGTRLSVL.

This chain connects TRBV15 to TRBJ1-4; possible D gene TRBD1, 6 bases. Trimming took off 4 bases at V and 11 bases at J, with 20 bases between the two ends. The germline CDR1 and CDR2 sequences are LNHNV and YYDKDF (reference sequence). The CDR3 is 15 residues long. CDR3 in DNA: TGTGCCACCAGCACCATAGACAGGACAGCGAAGAAACTGTTTTTT. It is translated as CATSTIDRTAKKLFF.

This clonotype was found a few times. The rearrangement uses TRBV7-9 and TRBJ2-7, with a possible D match to TRBD2 (5 bases). From germline, CDR1 is SEHNR and CDR2 FQNEAQ (reference sequence). The CDR3 sequence is 13 residues long. CDR3 loop: CAVAAVSSYEQYF. The CDR3 DNA sequence: TGTGCAGTAGCAGCGGTGAGTTCCTACGAGCAGTACTTC.